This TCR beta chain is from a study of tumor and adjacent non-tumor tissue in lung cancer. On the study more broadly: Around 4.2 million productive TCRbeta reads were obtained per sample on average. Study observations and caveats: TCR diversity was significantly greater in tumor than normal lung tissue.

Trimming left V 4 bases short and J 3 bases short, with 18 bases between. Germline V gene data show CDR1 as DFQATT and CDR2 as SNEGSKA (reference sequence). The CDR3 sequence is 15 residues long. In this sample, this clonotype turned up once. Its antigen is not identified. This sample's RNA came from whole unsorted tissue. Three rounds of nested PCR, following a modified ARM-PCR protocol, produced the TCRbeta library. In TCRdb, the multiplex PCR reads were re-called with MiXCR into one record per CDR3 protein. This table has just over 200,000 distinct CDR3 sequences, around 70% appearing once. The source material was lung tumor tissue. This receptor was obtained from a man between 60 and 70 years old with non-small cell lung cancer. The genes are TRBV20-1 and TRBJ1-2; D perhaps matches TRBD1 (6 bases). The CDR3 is CSAILQGGNDYGYTF. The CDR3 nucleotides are TGCAGTGCTATTTTGCAAGGGGGGAACGACTATGGCTACACCTTC.